The present T cell receptor beta chain was sequenced within a study of shared clonotypes between healthy human individuals (TCRdb year 2020). In terms of the full investigation: Three men and two women, aged 18 to 49 years, made up the cohort. Each donor's leukapheresis produced roughly between about 0.8 and 10 billion PBMCs. Libraries were prepared and TCR repertoires were sequenced by different laboratories using diverse techniques, in order to increase sequencing depth and limit assay-specific biases. To estimate repertoire size and how much clonotypes are shared between individuals, the study performed deep sequencing of blood TCR repertoires from five healthy adults. For each donor, CD4 naive and CD4 memory were each run on three plates, CD8 naive on two plates, and CD8 memory on one plate.

As encoded in the germline V gene (reference sequence), CDR1 is SGHNT while CDR2 is YYREEE. Germline trimming: 4 bases from V, 2 bases from J; junction bases outside gene matches: 3. Measured from the cysteine to the phenylalanine, the CDR3 is 13 residues long. The sequence is cut down to CDR3 DNA, 39 bases in frame from base 1. As regards this clone: Its antigen is not yet known. No base qualities exist here, and no much larger clone lies one base off it.

Healthy HIV-negative adults with no recently reported acute infections or vaccinations were included as donors. Only Caucasian adults living in Nashville, Tennessee, USA were represented among the donors. CD4+ T cells were enriched through magnetic negative selection, after which naive cells were positively selected on CD45RA and the remaining negative fraction served as the memory subset. After blood collection by leukapheresis, PBMCs were isolated using Ficoll-Histopaque density gradient centrifugation and then cryopreserved in the vapor phase of liquid nitrogen. Analytical flow cytometry was used to check the purity and quantity of each magnetically sorted T cell population. From each sorted fraction, genomic DNA was isolated and quantified by UV absorbance on a Nanodrop 2000c. Using the deep immunoSEQ assay, multiplex PCR amplified TCR CDR3 regions from genomic DNA. For each cell subset, the extracted genomic DNA was distributed evenly across all wells of several immunoSEQ 96-well plates, and each plate served as one replicate. For sorted subsets, approximately 190 ng of genomic DNA, equivalent to around 29,000 T cell genomes, went into each replicate PCR. The purified libraries were quantified using a Qubit 3.0 fluorometer, sized with a Bioanalyzer 2100, and then quantified again using the KAPA Library Quantification kit. A separate single-read 150-cycle Illumina NextSeq 550 flow cell was used to sequence each immunoSEQ 96-well plate. Per the source publication's procedure: Because the immunoSEQ output included only junctional sequences and no quality scores, the filtering could not be the same as the filtering used for full-length reads. To assign V/J genes and CDR3, sequences were annotated against IMGT germline references using PyIR, a Python wrapper for IgBLAST v1.9. Reads with weak V/J assignments (E-value above 1e-6), missing CDR3, stop codons, out-of-frame junctions, or ambiguous translated residues were removed. V3J clonotypes were defined by identical inferred V gene, J gene, and CDR3 amino acid sequence. Percentage overlap between repertoires was calculated by dividing the number of shared unique clonotypes by the size of the smaller repertoire. Richness of each repertoire was evaluated using RTK rarefaction, the Chao1 estimator, and Recon v2.1 estimates of unobserved clonotypes. For all TCRbeta clonotypes obtained by the gDNA method from a few donors, generation probabilities were computed with OLGA. TCRdb stores this immuneACCESS table with in-frame sequences only. Part of the clones is absent; in the studies checked, under half of the shortfall reflects unresolved V genes, and no reason is known for the rest. Clonal size and the V and J genes are those of that table, whereas D and trimming came from the DNA. For this sample the table gives about 2 million clones, of which about 95% were detected only once. 0.13% of the sample is taken by the ten largest.

Points the paper makes about the study in general: Because the study included a small number of donors, the genetic and exposure-history diversity represented was limited. Naive subsets generally had larger estimated clonotype richness than memory subsets did. Sampling was limited to blood, and TCR repertoires in tissue likely differ from TCR repertoires in blood. Across a handful of donors, roughly 5.4% of naive CD4, 3.5% of naive CD8, about 2% of memory CD4, and over 0.35% of memory CD8 clonotypes were shared. Compared with non-shared clonotypes, the clonotypes found in all four sorted-subset donors had higher generation probabilities. Pairwise subsampling indicated that sequencing depth was expected to affect the degree of clonotype sharing among donors. Even with the large sequencing depth, rarefaction of the sorted-subset datasets indicated that sequencing was incomplete.

The sequence came from a man younger than 30 in good health. The sequence is built from TRBV5-4 and TRBJ2-7; 7 bases in the junction line up with TRBD1. The sample taken for sequencing was naive CD4+ T cells sorted from blood. The sample's cell subset or site label, decoded: CD45RA+ positively selected. The CDR3 amino acid sequence is: CASSVDRAYEQYF. The nucleotide sequence is given as TGTGCCAGCAGCGTCGACAGGGCCTACGAGCAGTACTTC.